A selection of T cell receptor beta chains follows, all from one sample in a study of T cell responses to AZD1222 COVID-19 vaccine. Data came from immunoSEQ multiplex PCR; TCRdb stores just in-frame clones and leaves some out. The table shows tens of thousands of clones, with about 90% occurring only once. The sequencing used peripheral blood, collected on day 0 of AZD1222 vaccination. These receptors originate from an adult in good health. Each CDR3 is given with its conserved first and last residue. Each record gives: clone size, V gene, D gene, J gene, CDR3 DNA, CDR3 protein. A D gene is named only where the DNA matches it firmly. A row's size may be missing; if present it is once, few, many or a size class.

.	TRBV5-1	TRBD1	TRBJ1-3	TGCGCCAGCAGCGCGACAGGGGGCTCTGGAAACACCATATATTTT	CASSATGGSGNTIYF
.	TRBV29-1	.	TRBJ2-7	TGCAGCGTTGTTTCAAGTATTAGTAGCTCCTACGAGCAGTACTTC	CSVVSSISSSYEQYF
.	TRBV6-1	TRBD1	TRBJ1-1	TGTGCCAGCAGTGACGGACAGGGCCCTGAAGCTTTCTTT	CASSDGQGPEAFF
.	TRBV11-3	TRBD2	TRBJ2-5	TGTGCCAGCACCGTCCGGGGAGGGCCACGGGAGACCCAGTACTTC	CASTVRGGPRETQYF
.	TRBV11-2	.	TRBJ1-1	TGTGCCAGCAGCGCGCAGGGGAACACTGAAGCTTTCTTT	CASSAQGNTEAFF
.	TRBV6-5	.	TRBJ2-3	TGTGCCAGCAGCACCGGGGGCTACACAGATACGCAGTATTTT	CASSTGGYTDTQYF
.	TRBV27	.	TRBJ2-1	TGTGCCAGCAGTGTCCGGGTCGTACTAACCTCCTACAATGAGCAGTTCTTC	CASSVRVVLTSYNEQFF
.	TRBV12-3/TRBV12-4	.	TRBJ1-5	TGTGCCAGCAGCCCTGACAGGATCCAGCCCCAGCATTTT	CASSPDRIQPQHF
.	TRBV6-5	TRBD2	TRBJ2-1	TGTGCCAGCAGGAGCGGGGGCGCGGCAAATGAGCAGTTCTTC	CASRSGGAANEQFF
.	TRBV28	.	TRBJ2-7	TGTGCCAGCAGTTTACAGGGCCTTACCAGCCACGAGCAGTACTTC	CASSLQGLTSHEQYF
.	TRBV19	.	TRBJ1-6	TGTGCCACAGGGGAATCCTATAATTCACCCCTCCACTTT	CATGESYNSPLHF
.	TRBV4-1	TRBD1	TRBJ1-3	TGCGCCAGCAGCCTCAAGATATCCCAGGGGCAGGGGGAAAACACCATATATTTT	CASSLKISQGQGENTIYF
.	TRBV9	.	TRBJ2-5	TGTGCCAGCAGCCCTAACCGGGTCCAAGAGACCCAGTACTTC	CASSPNRVQETQYF
medium-sized	TRBV18	TRBD1	TRBJ1-5	TGTGCCAGCTCACCCTCAGGGGGCGGACAGCCCCAGCATTTT	CASSPSGGGQPQHF
.	TRBV30	.	TRBJ1-1	TGTGCCTCACTTGGGGAGGGGGGAAACACTGAAGCTTTCTTT	CASLGEGGNTEAFF
.	TRBV3-1/TRBV3-2	TRBD2	TRBJ2-1	TGTGCCAGCAGCCGACTAGCGGGATTAAATGAGCAGTTCTTC	CASSRLAGLNEQFF
.	TRBV7-2	TRBD2	TRBJ2-5	TGTGCCAGCAGCTTAGCCGGGACTAGCGGGGGCTACGGGACCCAGTACTTC	CASSLAGTSGGYGTQYF
.	TRBV12-3/TRBV12-4	.	TRBJ1-3	TGTGCCAGCAGTTTCCGTACTGGAAACACCATATATTTT	CASSFRTGNTIYF
.	TRBV7-2	.	TRBJ1-1	TGTGCCAGCAGCTCCCCGAGGGGGGGGGCTATCGTCACTGAAGCTTTCTTT	CASSSPRGGAIVTEAFF
.	TRBV18	TRBD2	TRBJ2-3	TGTGCCAGCTCAGGAGGACTAGCGGGAGGGGAAGATACGCAGTATTTT	CASSGGLAGGEDTQYF
.	TRBV24-1	.	TRBJ2-1	TGTGCCACCAGTGATTTAACCAGCGGGTTGGGTGAGCAGTTCTTC	CATSDLTSGLGEQFF
.	TRBV6-5	.	TRBJ2-7	TGTGCCAGCAGTTACGGGGGGCGGCTGGTCGAGCAGTACTTC	CASSYGGRLVEQYF
.	TRBV4-2	TRBD1	TRBJ1-2	TGTGCCAGCAGCCAAGATTTGGGGCGGGGACAGGGTCCTACAAACTATGGCTACACCTTC	CASSQDLGRGQGPTNYGYTF
.	TRBV5-6	.	TRBJ1-1	TGTGCCAGCAGCTTGACCGGCCCCACTGATGGAGCTTTCTTT	CASSLTGPTDGAFF
.	TRBV30	TRBD2	TRBJ2-3	TGTGCCTGGAGTGTTTCTAGCGGGGGGGCCGAAACGCAGTATTTT	CAWSVSSGGAETQYF
.	TRBV27	.	TRBJ1-6	TGTGCCAGCAGTTTTTACGTAGGGACGGAGAGCTCCTATAATTCACCCCTCCACTTT	CASSFYVGTESSYNSPLHF
medium-sized	TRBV7-9	.	TRBJ2-2	TGTGCCAGCAGCCCCCAGGGGACCCAGACCGGGGAGCTGTTTTTT	CASSPQGTQTGELFF
.	TRBV5-1	TRBD1	TRBJ1-1	TGCGCCAGCAGAATCAGTGGGGGACAGGGGAGGGATGCTTTCTTT	CASRISGGQGRDAFF
few	TRBV7-2	.	TRBJ2-5	TGTGCCAGCAGCTTAGATTATGGACAGATCGAGACCCAGTACTTC	CASSLDYGQIETQYF
.	TRBV4-3	.	TRBJ2-6	TGCGCCAGCAGCCTGGTGGGCCGGTCCGGGGCCAACGTCCTGACTTTC	CASSLVGRSGANVLTF
.	TRBV12-5	.	TRBJ1-4	TGTGCTAGTGGAGGAACGGTTAATGAAAAACTGTTTTTT	CASGGTVNEKLFF
.	TRBV18	TRBD1	TRBJ2-7	TGTGCCAGCTTACCTCGACAGGGGAGCTCCTACGAGCAGTACTTC	CASLPRQGSSYEQYF
.	TRBV7-9	.	TRBJ2-1	TGTGCCAGCAGCAAAACCGGGCGACTAGCCTACAATGAGCAGTTCTTC	CASSKTGRLAYNEQFF
.	TRBV10-2	TRBD1	TRBJ2-7	TGCGCCAGCAGTGAAGGGGGCTGGGAGCAGTACTTC	CASSEGGWEQYF
.	TRBV2	TRBD1	TRBJ1-5	TGTGCCAGCAGGGGGACAGGGAATAGTCAGCCCCAGCATTTT	CASRGTGNSQPQHF
few	TRBV4-1	.	TRBJ1-4	TGCGCCAGCAGCCAAGGAGGTACAGGGATCGGAAAACTGTTTTTT	CASSQGGTGIGKLFF
.	TRBV5-6	.	TRBJ1-2	TGTGCCAGCAGTTATGGGGGTAGCTATGGCTACACCTTC	CASSYGGSYGYTF
.	TRBV5-1	.	TRBJ2-1	TGCGCCAGCAGTACGGCTCTCAATGAGCAGTTCTTC	CASSTALNEQFF
once	TRBV3-1/TRBV3-2	.	TRBJ1-3	TGTGCCAGCAGCCAAGAGGCAGGGTTCTCTGGAAACACCATATATTTT	CASSQEAGFSGNTIYF
.	TRBV5-1	.	TRBJ1-1	TGCGCCAGCAGCCGAAACATGCTACAGGGAAACACTGAAGCTTTCTTT	CASSRNMLQGNTEAFF
.	TRBV5-1	TRBD2	TRBJ2-3	TGCGCCAGCAGCCCCGCGGGGGAACGCACAGATACGCAGTATTTT	CASSPAGERTDTQYF